A single sample gave rise to the 17 T cell receptor beta chains below, sequenced in a study of blood T cell repertoires in COVID-19. Sequencing was performed with immunoSEQ multiplex PCR; in TCRdb, only in-frame clones are kept and a portion is missing. This sample has tens of thousands of clones, with about four fifths found just once. Sequencing was carried out using peripheral blood. All receptors derive from an elderly woman with COVID-19, enrolled during active disease.

The chain employs TRBV6-2 or TRBV6-3 and TRBJ2-3; 16 bases fit TRBD2. The CDR3 spans 19 residues. In germline, CDR1 is MNHEY, CDR2 SVGEGT. The ends lost 5 bases at V and 2 bases at J; junction bases unmatched: 10. CDR3 sequence (DNA): TGTGCCAGCAGTCCCGGGACTAGCGGGAGGGCCAGTAACACAGATACGCAGTATTTT. Translating it yields CASSPGTSGRASNTDTQYF.

The V and J genes are TRBV19 and TRBJ1-1, with D possibly matching TRBD1 (5 bases). V shed 7 bases and J shed 1 base, with 13 bases lying between them. This CDR3 region has 14 residues. Germline V gene lookup returns CDR1 LNHDA and CDR2 SQIVND (reference sequence). CDR3 in amino acids: CASTHGGANTEAFF. The CDR3 nucleotides are TGTGCCAGTACCCACGGCGGGGCGAACACTGAAGCTTTCTTT.

This chain joins TRBV5-1 and TRBJ2-1; 8 nucleotides line up with TRBD2. The germline gives CDR1 SGHRS, CDR2 YFSETQ. Unmatched junction bases numbered 12, after V lost 0 bases and J lost 7 bases. CDR3 size: 17 residues. CDR3 sequence (DNA): TGCGCCAGCAGCTTGGAGGGACTAGATCCAACTTGGAATGAGCAGTTCTTC. Protein sequence: CASSLEGLDPTWNEQFF.

This sequence joins TRBV7-2 and TRBJ1-1, with TRBD1 identical over 7 bases. Losses at the gene ends were 4 bases for V and 2 bases for J; bases not matched to a gene: 7. This CDR3 has 15 residues. Germline V gene sequence: CDR1 SGHTA, CDR2 FQGNSA. The CDR3 is CASSYMGQINTEAFF. The CDR3 DNA reads TGTGCCAGCAGCTATATGGGACAGATCAACACTGAAGCTTTCTTT.

The chain links TRBV5-1 to TRBJ1-4, with D possibly matching TRBD1 (6 bases). Germline CDR1 reads SGHRS; CDR2 reads YFSETQ. Trimming removed 2 bases from V and 7 bases from J, with 12 bases in between. The CDR3 runs to 14 residues. The CDR3 DNA reads as TGCGCCAGCAGCTTAACAGGGCAGGGTGAAAAACTGTTTTTT. Encoded protein: CASSLTGQGEKLFF.

The chain's CDR3 is CASSEYAGRNYGYTF. The CDR3 DNA follows: TGTGCCAGCAGTGAATACGCAGGGCGAAACTATGGCTACACCTTC. The chain has TRBV6-1 and TRBJ1-2; possible D gene TRBD1, 5 bases. Germline V lookup: CDR1 MNHNS, CDR2 SASEGT. Deletions cut 2 bases from V and 2 bases from J, with 12 bases between. The CDR3 runs 15 residues.

This clone was recorded only once. J is TRBJ1-1 and V is TRBV11-2, with 8 bases matching TRBD1. Germline loops: CDR1 SGHAT, CDR2 FQNNGV. Trimming cost V 5 bases and J 1 base; bases outside gene matches: 3. This CDR3 is built from 14 residues. The CDR3 loop is CASSPGQGNTEAFF. CDR3 in DNA: TGTGCCAGCAGCCCCGGACAGGGGAACACTGAAGCTTTCTTT.

The chain combines TRBV5-6 with TRBJ1-5; unclear D gene. Per the germline V gene, CDR1 is SGHDT and CDR2 is YYEEEE. The CDR3 sequence is 12 residues long. V lost 3 bases and J 5 bases, leaving 6 bases between the germline ends. Here the CDR3 DNA reads TGTGCCAGCAGCTCCGGGGATCAGCCCCAGCATTTT. Translating gives CASSSGDQPQHF.

The chain employs TRBV19 and TRBJ2-7, with TRBD1 as a possible D gene (5 bases). The CDR3 extends over 15 amino acids. V was cut by 3 bases and J by 0 bases, with 12 bases left in between. Germline V gives CDR1 LNHDA, CDR2 SQIVND (reference sequence). CDR3 sequence: CASSIGQLSSYEQYF. The CDR3 DNA follows: TGTGCCAGTAGTATCGGACAACTTAGCTCCTACGAGCAGTACTTC.

The chain joins TRBV10-3 to TRBJ2-3, with TRBD1 identical over 10 bases. This CDR3 spans 16 amino acids. Trimming cost V 5 bases and J 6 bases; bases outside gene matches: 11. Looked up from germline, CDR1 is ENHRY and CDR2 is SYGVKD. CDR3 in amino acids: CAISLDRGVFSDTQYF. CDR3 nucleotide sequence: TGTGCCATCAGTCTGGACAGGGGGGTCTTTTCGGATACGCAGTATTTT.

This clone has a single count. The chain couples TRBV10-3 to TRBJ2-7; 15 nucleotides agree with TRBD2. V was clipped by 4 bases and J by 2 bases; unmatched bases: 9. CDR3 size: 18 residues. Germline values: CDR1 ENHRY, CDR2 SYGVKD. The CDR3 coding sequence is TGTGCCATCAGTGGGACTAGCGGGAGGGCCAATTTGGCCTACGAGCAGTACTTC. Its protein product is CAISGTSGRANLAYEQYF.

This CDR3 reads CASSLVYSQGAGEQFF. The CDR3 DNA reads as TGTGCCAGCAGTTTAGTGTATTCACAGGGGGCAGGTGAGCAGTTCTTC. The chain couples TRBV6-5 to TRBJ2-1, with 9 nucleotides matching TRBD1. The CDR3 totals 16 residues. The V and J ends lost 4 bases and 9 bases, in that order; junction bases with no gene match: 13. Germline assignment: CDR1 MNHEY and CDR2 SVGAGI.

In this sample, this clone turned up a few times. In the same sample, other DNA sequences code for this CDR3. The chain couples TRBV12-3 or TRBV12-4 to TRBJ2-7; maybe TRBD2 (5 bases). The germline V and J ends were trimmed by 5 bases and 0 bases, with 8 bases remaining between them. This CDR3 spans 13 amino acids. CDR3 sequence reads: CASSPTSSYEQYF. The CDR3 DNA sequence: TGTGCCAGCAGTCCAACTAGCTCCTACGAGCAGTACTTC.

V gene TRBV7-9 combines with J gene TRBJ2-1; 10 nucleotides match TRBD2. The length of the CDR3 is 14 residues. Germline CDR1 SEHNR, CDR2 FQNEAQ (reference sequence). V trimming: 5 bases; J trimming: 6 bases; junction bases outside the gene matches: 4. The CDR3 bases are TGTGCCAGCAGCGAGGGACTAGCGATCAATGAGCAGTTCTTC. Protein: CASSEGLAINEQFF.

The V and J genes are TRBV2 and TRBJ2-5, with D possibly being TRBD2 (5 bases). Germline CDR1 reads SNHLY; CDR2 reads FYNNEI. The CDR3 runs to 14 residues. V dropped 6 bases and J dropped 0 bases, with 11 bases sitting between them. The CDR3 sequence: CASSERLNQETQYF. The DNA of the CDR3 is TGTGCCAGCAGCGAGCGGCTAAACCAAGAGACCCAGTACTTC.

CDR3 amino acids: CASRTDRVSYNEQFF. The CDR3 DNA is TGTGCCAGCAGGACGGACAGGGTCTCCTACAATGAGCAGTTCTTC. V gene TRBV2 combines with J gene TRBJ2-1; 8 nucleotides line up with TRBD1. CDR1 is SNHLY and CDR2 is FYNNEI in the germline V gene. V gave up 6 bases and J gave up 0 bases; unmatched junction bases: 4. This CDR3 region has 15 residues.

The chain links TRBV6-5 to TRBJ2-1, with 7 bases identical to TRBD1. Germline V gives CDR1 MNHEY, CDR2 SVGAGI. Germline trimming cut 6 bases from V and 8 bases from J; bases unmatched to any gene: 7. This CDR3 has 13 residues. This CDR3 reads CASRLGQFHEQFF. CDR3 sequence (DNA): TGTGCCAGCAGACTGGGACAGTTCCATGAGCAGTTCTTC.